These 18 T cell receptor beta chains were all obtained from the same sample, sequenced in a study of PD-1 blockade in classical Hodgkin lymphoma. Every patient had relapsed following autologous stem cell transplantation, and cohorts differed in brentuximab vedotin exposure. Clones were read by immunoSEQ multiplex PCR, and TCRdb kept only the in-frame ones, dropping some. The sample records approximately 100,000 clones, 80% to 95% being singletons. The sequenced sample was peripheral blood mononuclear cells (PBMCs), obtained at baseline. The receptor set was obtained from a human donor with classical Hodgkin lymphoma.

This rearrangement joins TRBV5-6 to TRBJ1-5; 8 nucleotides match TRBD1. V lost 4 bases and J lost 6; bases outside the gene matches: 6. There are 14 residues in the CDR3. The germline V gene has CDR1 SGHDT and CDR2 YYEEEE. The CDR3 here is CASSPRTGSQPQHF. In DNA, the CDR3 is TGTGCCAGCAGCCCGAGGACAGGGAGTCAGCCCCAGCATTTT.

The V call is TRBV14, the J call TRBJ1-5, with D perhaps TRBD1 (6 bases). The V end lost 0 bases, the J end lost 2 bases, and 8 bases lay between the germline ends. Germline V lookup: CDR1 SGHDN, CDR2 FVKESK. The CDR3 is 15 amino acids. The CDR3 DNA reads TGTGCCAGCAGCCAAGATAGACAGGGCAATCAGCCCCAGCATTTT. It is translated as CASSQDRQGNQPQHF.

CDR3 amino acids: CASGSRTGGNQPQHF. DNA for the CDR3: TGTGCTAGTGGTTCCCGTACAGGGGGCAATCAGCCCCAGCATTTT. V is TRBV12-5 and J is TRBJ1-5; 7 bases agree with TRBD1. CDR1 is LGHNT and CDR2 is FRNRAP in the germline V gene. The CDR3 runs 15 residues. V shed 4 bases, J shed 2 bases, and the junction held 5 bases outside the gene matches.

This clone was counted between two and nine times. The chain employs TRBV14 and TRBJ2-5; D is possibly TRBD1 or TRBD2 (7 bases each). The CDR3 spans 16 residues. The germline V and J ends were trimmed by 3 bases and 5 bases, with 19 bases remaining between them. Germline values: CDR1 SGHDN, CDR2 FVKESK. Here the CDR3 reads CASSQRGGQRRETQYF. CDR3 in DNA: TGTGCCAGCAGCCAGAGGGGGGGACAGCGTCGGGAGACCCAGTACTTC.

The chain employs TRBV28 and TRBJ1-5; the D is unclear. V was shortened by 6 bases and J by 3 bases, with 6 bases between the two germline ends. The CDR3 is made up of 12 amino acids. Germline CDR1 reads MDHEN; CDR2 reads SYDVKM. CDR3 sequence reads: CASSSPNQPQHF. The CDR3 DNA is TGTGCCAGCAGCTCTCCCAATCAGCCCCAGCATTTT.

This chain joins TRBV7-9 and TRBJ1-2, with 8 bases lining up with TRBD1. Looked up from germline, CDR1 is SEHNR and CDR2 is FQNEAQ (reference sequence). The length of the CDR3 is 16 residues. The V gene end was trimmed by 3 bases and the J gene end by 0 bases; junction bases not matched to a gene: 6. The CDR3 protein is CASSLTGAPTNYGYTF. The CDR3, as DNA: TGTGCCAGCAGCTTGACAGGGGCCCCCACTAACTATGGCTACACCTTC.

The chain uses TRBV28 and TRBJ2-7; 7 bases match TRBD1. Germline CDR1 and CDR2: MDHEN and SYDVKM. Unmatched junction bases numbered 13, after V lost 2 bases and J lost 9 bases. The CDR3 is 15 residues long. The CDR3 DNA follows: TGTGCCAGCAGTTTAGGACAGGATCCCCCTGTAGGGCAGTACTTC. Translated, it gives CASSLGQDPPVGQYF.

The chain is built from TRBV5-1 and TRBJ1-1; D ambiguous. The CDR3 runs to 13 residues. Germline CDR1 is SGHRS and CDR2 is YFSETQ. Trimming took 2 bases from V and 0 from J, leaving 5 bases between them. The CDR3 here is CASSFEMNTEAFF. CDR3 in DNA: TGCGCCAGCAGCTTCGAGATGAACACTGAAGCTTTCTTT.

The V call is TRBV2, the J call TRBJ2-1; TRBD2 aligns across 9 bases. The germline V gene has CDR1 SNHLY and CDR2 FYNNEI. The length of the CDR3 is 14 residues. V shed 2 bases, J shed 9 bases, and the junction held 5 bases outside the gene matches. The CDR3: CASSELREGREQFF. CDR3 DNA: TGTGCCAGCAGTGAATTGCGGGAGGGCCGTGAGCAGTTCTTC.

The rearrangement uses TRBV18 and TRBJ2-3; D gene ambiguous. The V gene's germline CDR1 is KGHSH and CDR2 LQKENI. V shed 1 base and J shed 6 bases, with 11 bases lying between them. The CDR3 has 14 residues. The CDR3 spells CASSPRPTTDTQYF. The CDR3 nucleotides are TGTGCCAGCTCACCACGGCCCACCACCGATACGCAGTATTTT.

The V call is TRBV6-4, the J call TRBJ2-7, with a weak D call TRBD2 (5 bases). V was shortened by 5 bases and J by 4 bases, with 18 bases between the two germline ends. CDR3 size: 15 residues. Germline values: CDR1 MRHNA, CDR2 SNTAGT. CDR3 sequence: CASSLRAADPYEQYF. CDR3 bases: TGTGCCAGCAGTCTGCGAGCGGCAGACCCTTACGAGCAGTACTTC.

The chain has TRBV18 and TRBJ2-7; D is uncertain. The CDR3 spans 14 residues. V lost 3 bases to trimming and J lost 4 bases, with 13 bases between them. Looked up from germline, CDR1 is KGHSH and CDR2 is LQKENI. CDR3 nucleotides: TGTGCCAGCTCACCGGGTACAGTGAGGTACGAGCAGTACTTC. As protein: CASSPGTVRYEQYF.

The chain is built from TRBV6-4 and TRBJ2-1; D possibly corresponds to TRBD2 (6 bases). Germline V CDR1 and CDR2: MRHNA, SNTAGT. The CDR3 is made up of 15 amino acids. V lost 2 bases and J lost 1, with 9 bases in between. The CDR3 DNA is TGTGCCAGCAGTGACGTGGGGGGATCCTACAATGAGCAGTTCTTC. This codes for CASSDVGGSYNEQFF.

The V call is TRBV6-5, the J call TRBJ1-1; tentative D call: TRBD1 (5 bases). V lost 6 bases and J lost 3, with 11 bases in between. The CDR3 runs 13 residues. Germline V gene data show CDR1 as MNHEY and CDR2 as SVGAGI. The CDR3 spells CASRRGVYTEAFF. The CDR3 region has the DNA TGTGCCAGCAGACGGGGGGTTTACACTGAAGCTTTCTTT.

This clone appeared a few times. The chain recombines TRBV30 with TRBJ1-1, with D perhaps TRBD1 (5 bases). Trimming removed 2 bases from V and 1 base from J, with 8 bases in between. The CDR3 loop spans 13 amino acids. Germline lookup yields CDR1 GTSNPN and CDR2 SVGIG (reference sequence). CDR3 coding DNA: TGTGCCTGGAGTCCAGGGTGGAACACTGAAGCTTTCTTT. This encodes CAWSPGWNTEAFF.

The chain recombines TRBV18 with TRBJ1-2; unclear D gene. This CDR3 spans 16 amino acids. The germline V gene encodes CDR1 KGHSH and CDR2 LQKENI. The ends were cut back, 6 bases at V and 2 bases at J, with 19 bases in the middle. CDR3 nucleotide sequence: TGTGCCAGCTCGACGACCTCTTATGGACGGAACTATGGCTACACCTTC. It specifies CASSTTSYGRNYGYTF.

This rearrangement joins TRBV5-5 to TRBJ1-2; no clear D gene. V was clipped by 8 bases and J by 6 bases, with 20 bases between them. The CDR3 loop spans 14 amino acids. Germline V gene data show CDR1 as SGHKS and CDR2 as YYEKEE (reference sequence). The CDR3 DNA reads TGTGCCAGACTCCCAAATAGGAGGGCCAATGGCTACACCTTC. Its translation is CARLPNRRANGYTF.

J is TRBJ1-5 and V is TRBV27, with 8 bases aligning to TRBD1. The CDR3 is 14 amino acids. V shed 5 bases, J shed 4 bases, and the junction held 4 bases outside the gene matches. Germline CDR1 is MNHEY and CDR2 is SMNVEV (reference sequence). The DNA for the CDR3 is TGTGCCAGCAGTCCCCGACAGGGGAATCAGCCCCAGCATTTT. Translation gives CASSPRQGNQPQHF.